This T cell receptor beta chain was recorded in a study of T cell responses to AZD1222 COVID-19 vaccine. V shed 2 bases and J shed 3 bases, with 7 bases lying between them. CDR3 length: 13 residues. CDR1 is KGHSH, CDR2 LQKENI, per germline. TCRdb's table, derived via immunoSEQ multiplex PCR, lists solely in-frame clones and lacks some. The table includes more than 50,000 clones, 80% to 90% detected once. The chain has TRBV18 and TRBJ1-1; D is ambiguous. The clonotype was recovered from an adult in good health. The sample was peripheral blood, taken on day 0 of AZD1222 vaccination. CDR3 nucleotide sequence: TGTGCCAGCTCACCAACCGGGGACACTGAAGCTTTCTTT. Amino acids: CASSPTGDTEAFF.